These 21 T cell receptor beta chains were sequenced from one sample in a study of T cells after yellow fever vaccination. MiXCR was run by TCRdb on the 5' RACE reads, yielding one entry per CDR3 protein. The table lists roughly 240,000 distinct CDR3 sequences, roughly 6.2% of them singletons. Sequences were derived from CD4+ T cells sorted from PBMCs, sampled on the day of the yellow fever booster vaccination. These receptors were taken from a man younger than 40 who received the YFV17D yellow fever vaccine.

This clonotype was counted only a few times. The chain carries TRBV12-3 or TRBV12-4 and TRBJ1-5, with no clear D. V lost 6 bases and J 5 bases, leaving 11 bases between the germline ends. The length of the CDR3 is 13 residues. The CDR3 spells CASSHSRDQPQHF. The CDR3 bases are TGTGCCAGCAGCCACAGTCGGGATCAGCCCCAGCATTTT.

Regarding this clonotype: A much larger clone lies one base from this, so it may be a read error. The chain carries TRBV12-3 or TRBV12-4 and TRBJ2-5; TRBD2 might be the D (5 bases). This CDR3 is built from 13 residues. The CDR3: CARSLTPGETQYF. As DNA, the CDR3 is TGTGCCAGGAGTTTAACCCCGGGGGAGACCCAGTACTTC.

The chain is built from TRBV4-1 and TRBJ2-1, with TRBD1 matching over 8 bases. The J segment lost 7 bases and the V segment lost 2 bases, leaving 10 bases of the junction unmatched. This CDR3 has 16 residues. Germline V gives CDR1 MGHRA, CDR2 YSYEKL. CDR3 nucleotide sequence: TGCGCCAGCAGCCAACCTCTCAGGACAGGGAATAATGAGCAGTTCTTC. It is translated as CASSQPLRTGNNEQFF.

Points on this clonotype: At one of its ends the junction is not consistent with the germline gene, which may arise from a read error. The rearrangement links TRBV18 to TRBJ2-5, with TRBD2 identical over 9 bases. Germline lookup yields CDR1 KGHSH and CDR2 LQKENI. The CDR3 runs 16 residues. The CDR3 DNA follows: TGTGCCGGCTCACGGAATAGCGGGAGTTTATTGGAGACCCAGTACTTC. This gives the protein CAGSRNSGSLLETQYF. Complete variable domain (other parts from reference TRBV18 and TRBJ2-5): NAGVMQNPRHLVRRRGQEARLRCSPMKGHSHVYWYRQLPEEGLKFMVYLQKENIIDESGMPKERFSAEFPKEGPSILRIQQVVRGDSAAYFCAGSRNSGSLLETQYFGPGTRLLVL.

The sample holds many counts of this clonotype. The genes are TRBV20-1 and TRBJ2-1, with D possibly TRBD1 on 5 matching bases. Germline assignment: CDR1 DFQATT and CDR2 SNEGSKA (reference sequence). The CDR3 sequence is 13 residues long. The V and J ends lost 0 bases and 13 bases respectively, with 16 bases between them. The CDR3 spells CSARDARRQGQFF. The CDR3 DNA reads as TGCAGTGCTAGAGATGCTAGACGGCAGGGACAGTTCTTC.

This clonotype was found a few times. J is TRBJ1-1 and V is TRBV29-1; TRBD1 is a possible D gene (5 bases). The V end was cut by 4 bases, the J end by 3 bases, with 12 bases between. The CDR3 is made up of 13 amino acids. Looked up from germline, CDR1 is SQVTM and CDR2 is ANQGSEA. The CDR3 DNA is TGCAGCGTTGGATGGCAGGGCGACACTGAAGCTTTCTTT. Translated: CSVGWQGDTEAFF.

This clonotype was found a few times. The chain is built from TRBV27 and TRBJ1-2, with D unresolved. The V and J ends lost 7 bases and 2 bases respectively, with 8 bases between them. This CDR3 is 12 amino acids long. Germline V gene lookup returns CDR1 MNHEY and CDR2 SMNVEV (reference sequence). The CDR3 here is CASKAANYGYTF. Written as DNA, the CDR3 is TGTGCCAGCAAGGCGGCCAACTATGGCTACACCTTC.

This clonotype showed up many times. The chain recombines TRBV7-3 with TRBJ2-3, with D possibly being TRBD2 (6 bases). The CDR3 consists of 16 residues. Germline V gene sequence: CDR1 SGHTA, CDR2 FQGTGA. The V end lost 0 bases, the J end lost 2 bases, and 12 bases lay between the germline ends. CDR3 residues: CASSLTSGLNTDTQYF. Written as DNA, the CDR3 is TGTGCCAGCAGCTTAACGTCGGGACTCAACACAGATACGCAGTATTTT.

V is TRBV18 and J is TRBJ1-4, with D perhaps TRBD1 (5 bases). CDR3 length: 15 amino acids. V was pared by 3 bases and J by 8 bases, with 16 bases between. Germline CDR1 KGHSH, CDR2 LQKENI. DNA for the CDR3: TGTGCCAGCTCACCGTCCGGGGGGTTTAAGGAAAAACTGTTTTTT. Translating gives CASSPSGGFKEKLFF.

The chain is built from TRBV7-2 and TRBJ2-2, with a weak D call TRBD1 (7 bases). Per the germline V gene, CDR1 is SGHTA and CDR2 is FQGNSA. The CDR3 length is 14 residues. With 4 bases removed from V and 8 bases from J, the gap between germline ends came to 14 bases. DNA for the CDR3: TGTGCCAGCAGCTCCCAGGGGGAGGCAGGGGAGCTGTTTTTT. Protein: CASSSQGEAGELFF. Full variable domain (missing parts from reference TRBV7-2 and TRBJ2-2): GAGVSQSPSNKVTEKGKDVELRCDPISGHTALYWYRQSLGQGLEFLIYFQGNSAPDKSGLPSDRFSAERTGGSVSTLTIQRTQQEDSAVYLCASSSQGEAGELFFGEGSRLTVL.

This clonotype was counted many times. This rearrangement joins TRBV6-5 to TRBJ2-1; D may be TRBD1 or TRBD2 (5 bases each). V dropped 1 base and J dropped 8 bases, with 15 bases sitting between them. The CDR3 is 15 residues long. The germline V gene encodes CDR1 MNHEY and CDR2 SVGAGI. CDR3 loop: CASSYLGPTVDEQFF. CDR3 bases: TGTGCCAGCAGTTACTTGGGACCAACAGTGGATGAGCAGTTCTTC.

CDR3 sequence (DNA): TGTGCCATCAGTGCCGACGGCATCAATCAGCCCCAGCATTTT. This codes for CAISADGINQPQHF. V gene TRBV10-3 combines with J gene TRBJ1-5; no clear D gene. V shed 4 bases and J shed 3 bases, with 10 bases lying between them. Germline V gene sequence: CDR1 ENHRY, CDR2 SYGVKD. This CDR3 is 14 amino acids long.

At least ten counts were recorded for this clonotype. This sequence joins TRBV4-2 and TRBJ2-1; 7 bases fit TRBD2. Trimming took 3 bases from V and 8 from J; bases not matched to a gene: 13. CDR1 is LGHNA and CDR2 is YNFKEQ in the germline V gene. This CDR3 is 16 amino acids long. The CDR3 DNA follows: TGTGCCAGCAGCCAGGCCCCGACTAGCTTAACCGATGAGCAGTTCTTC. Its protein product is CASSQAPTSLTDEQFF.

This clonotype was seen ten or more times. The chain links TRBV24-1 to TRBJ2-1, with TRBD2 matching 15 bases. This CDR3 comprises 15 residues. J gave up 8 bases and V 3 bases, and 1 base lay outside the gene matches. CDR1 KGHDR and CDR2 SFDVKD come from the germline V gene. The CDR3: CATSDRTSGRDEQFF. DNA for the CDR3: TGTGCCACCAGTGATCGGACTAGCGGGAGGGATGAGCAGTTCTTC.

This clonotype was seen repeatedly, ten times or more. The rearrangement links TRBV29-1 to TRBJ2-1; TRBD1 or TRBD2 may be the D gene (5 bases each). CDR1 and CDR2 (germline): SQVTM, ANQGSEA. The CDR3 consists of 12 residues. V was pared by 7 bases and J by 6 bases, with 13 bases between. The CDR3 DNA reads TGCAGCGCTGACCTTGGGGGCAATGAGCAGTTCTTC. Translating gives CSADLGGNEQFF.

A note on this clonotype: This may arise from a read error, as a much more abundant clone is one base away. The chain is built from TRBV14 and TRBJ1-1, with D maybe TRBD1 (6 bases). Trimming took 4 bases from V and 8 from J, leaving 17 bases between them. This CDR3 comprises 14 residues. Germline assignment: CDR1 SGHDN and CDR2 FVKESK. CDR3 protein: CASSRDLRGAEAFF. For the CDR3, the DNA is TGTGCCAGCAGCCGAGACCTCAGGGGCGCCGAAGCTTTCTTT.

This clonotype was detected many times. The chain employs TRBV20-1 and TRBJ2-7; perhaps TRBD2 as D (6 bases). This CDR3 comprises 12 residues. Germline-derived CDR1 and CDR2 are DFQATT and SNEGSKA (reference sequence). With 3 bases removed from V and 4 bases from J, the gap between germline ends came to 10 bases. The CDR3 DNA reads as TGCAGTGCTAGGGGGCGGGAATACGAGCAGTACTTC. Amino acid sequence: CSARGREYEQYF.

The V gene is TRBV5-6, the J gene TRBJ2-5; D perhaps matches TRBD2 (5 bases). CDR1 and CDR2 (germline): SGHDT, YYEEEE. Trimming took 4 bases from V and 4 from J, leaving 20 bases between them. There are 16 residues in the CDR3. The CDR3 DNA sequence: TGTGCCAGCAGCCCCCGGGGTGATAGCGACCGAGAGACCCAGTACTTC. This gives the protein CASSPRGDSDRETQYF.

This clonotype showed up many times. This sequence joins TRBV7-3 and TRBJ2-3; possible D gene TRBD1, 5 bases. Trimming removed 4 bases from V and 8 bases from J, with 22 bases in between. This CDR3 has 16 residues. CDR1 and CDR2 from the germline V gene are SGHTA and FQGTGA. The CDR3 here is CASSSQVPGVGGTQYF. The DNA for the CDR3 is TGTGCCAGCAGCTCACAGGTGCCGGGCGTGGGTGGTACGCAGTATTTT. Supplemented by reference TRBV7-3 and TRBJ2-3, the full variable domain reads GAGVSQTPSNKVTEKGKYVELRCDPISGHTALYWYRQSLGQGPEFLIYFQGTGAADDSGLPNDRFFAVRPEGSVSTLKIQRTERGDSAVYLCASSSQVPGVGGTQYFGPGTRLTVL.

This clonotype was counted a few times. J is TRBJ2-1 and V is TRBV20-1; D possibly corresponds to TRBD2 (7 bases). Deletions cut 6 bases from V and 7 bases from J, with 19 bases between. The CDR3 runs to 14 residues. Per the germline V gene, CDR1 is DFQATT and CDR2 is SNEGSKA (reference sequence). The CDR3 bases are TGCAGTGCGGGGGGGGCCGGGGGAGGTAATGAGCAGTTCTTC. Amino acid sequence: CSAGGAGGGNEQFF.

This clonotype occurred a few times. The V call is TRBV7-3, the J call TRBJ2-5, with a possible D match to TRBD1 (6 bases). V lost 4 bases and J lost 4, with 16 bases in between. The CDR3 consists of 15 residues. Germline V gives CDR1 SGHTA, CDR2 FQGTGA. CDR3 amino acids: CASSSVGGAGETQYF. The CDR3 DNA sequence: TGTGCCAGCAGCTCCGTAGGGGGAGCTGGAGAGACCCAGTACTTC.